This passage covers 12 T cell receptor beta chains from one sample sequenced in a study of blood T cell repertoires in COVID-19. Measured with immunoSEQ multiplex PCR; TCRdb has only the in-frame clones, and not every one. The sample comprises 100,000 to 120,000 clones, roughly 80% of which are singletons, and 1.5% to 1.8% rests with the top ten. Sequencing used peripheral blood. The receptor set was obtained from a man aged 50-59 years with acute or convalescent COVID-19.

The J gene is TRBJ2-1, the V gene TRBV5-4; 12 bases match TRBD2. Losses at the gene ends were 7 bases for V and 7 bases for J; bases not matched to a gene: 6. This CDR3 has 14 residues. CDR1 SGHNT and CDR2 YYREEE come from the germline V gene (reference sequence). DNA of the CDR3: TGTGCCAGCCTGACTAGCGGGGGTAGTAATGAGCAGTTCTTC. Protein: CASLTSGGSNEQFF.

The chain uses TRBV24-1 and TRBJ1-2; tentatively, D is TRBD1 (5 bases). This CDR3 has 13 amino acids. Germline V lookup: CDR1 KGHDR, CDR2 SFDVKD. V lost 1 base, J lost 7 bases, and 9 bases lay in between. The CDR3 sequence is CATSDFQGRGYTF. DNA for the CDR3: TGTGCCACCAGTGATTTCCAGGGCCGTGGCTACACCTTC.

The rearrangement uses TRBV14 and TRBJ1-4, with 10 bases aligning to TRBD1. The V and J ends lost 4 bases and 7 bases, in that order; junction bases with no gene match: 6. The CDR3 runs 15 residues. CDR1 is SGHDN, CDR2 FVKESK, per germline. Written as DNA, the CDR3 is TGTGCCAGCAGCCCACCCGGGACAGGGGTTGAAAAACTGTTTTTT. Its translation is CASSPPGTGVEKLFF.

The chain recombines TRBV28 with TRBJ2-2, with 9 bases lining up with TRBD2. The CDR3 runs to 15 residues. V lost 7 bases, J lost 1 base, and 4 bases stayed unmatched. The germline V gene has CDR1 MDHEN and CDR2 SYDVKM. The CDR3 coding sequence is TGTGCCAGCATCTTTAGCGGGGGGAACACCGGGGAGCTGTTTTTT. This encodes CASIFSGGNTGELFF.

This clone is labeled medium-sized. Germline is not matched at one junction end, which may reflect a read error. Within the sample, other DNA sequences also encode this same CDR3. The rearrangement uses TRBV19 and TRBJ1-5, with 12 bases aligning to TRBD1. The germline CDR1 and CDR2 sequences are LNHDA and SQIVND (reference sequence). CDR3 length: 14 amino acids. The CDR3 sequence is CASSGTGGNQPQHF. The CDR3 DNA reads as TGTGCCAGTTCCGGGACAGGGGGCAACCAGCCCCAGCATTTT.

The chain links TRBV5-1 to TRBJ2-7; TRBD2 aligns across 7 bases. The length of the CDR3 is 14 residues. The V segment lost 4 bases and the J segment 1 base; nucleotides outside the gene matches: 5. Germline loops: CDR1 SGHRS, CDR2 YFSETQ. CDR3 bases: TGCGCCAGCAGCCCCTTAGCGGGTTCCTACGAGCAGTACTTC. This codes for CASSPLAGSYEQYF.

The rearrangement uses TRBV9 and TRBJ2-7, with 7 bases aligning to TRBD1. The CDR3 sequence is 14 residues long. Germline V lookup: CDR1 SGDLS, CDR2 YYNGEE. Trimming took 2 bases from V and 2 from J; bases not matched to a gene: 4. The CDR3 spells CASSVWDSPYEQYF. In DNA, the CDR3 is TGTGCCAGCAGCGTTTGGGACAGTCCCTACGAGCAGTACTTC. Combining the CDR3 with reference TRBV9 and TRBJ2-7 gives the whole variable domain DSGVTQTPKHLITATGQRVTLRCSPRSGDLSVYWYQQSLDQGLQFLIQYYNGEERAKGNILERFSAQQFPDLHSELNLSSLELGDSALYFCASSVWDSPYEQYFGPGTRLTVT.

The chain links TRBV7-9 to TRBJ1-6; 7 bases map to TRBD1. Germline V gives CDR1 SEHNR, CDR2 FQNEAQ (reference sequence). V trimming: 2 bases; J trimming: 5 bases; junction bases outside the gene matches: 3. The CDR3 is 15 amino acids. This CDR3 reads CASSLSGTDNSPLHF. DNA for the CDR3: TGTGCCAGCAGCTTAAGTGGGACAGATAATTCACCCCTCCACTTT.

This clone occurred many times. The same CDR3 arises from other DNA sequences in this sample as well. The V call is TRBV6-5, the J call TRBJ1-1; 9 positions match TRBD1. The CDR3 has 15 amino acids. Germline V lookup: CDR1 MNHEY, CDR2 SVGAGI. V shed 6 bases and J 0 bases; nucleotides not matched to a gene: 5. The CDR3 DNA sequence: TGTGCCAGCAGGGACCGGGACAGGGTGAACACTGAAGCTTTCTTT. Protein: CASRDRDRVNTEAFF.

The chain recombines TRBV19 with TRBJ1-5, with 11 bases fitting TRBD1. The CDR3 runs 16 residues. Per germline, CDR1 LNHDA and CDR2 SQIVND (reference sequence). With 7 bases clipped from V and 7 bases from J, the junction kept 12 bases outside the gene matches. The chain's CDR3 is CASTSPGQGGRQPQHF. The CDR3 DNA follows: TGTGCCAGTACCTCGCCGGGACAGGGGGGACGGCAGCCCCAGCATTTT.

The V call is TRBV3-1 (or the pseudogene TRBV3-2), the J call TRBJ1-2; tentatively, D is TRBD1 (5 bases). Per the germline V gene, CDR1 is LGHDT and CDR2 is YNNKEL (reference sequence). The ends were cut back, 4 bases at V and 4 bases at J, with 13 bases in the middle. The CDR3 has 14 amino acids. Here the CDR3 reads CASSLRQSRYGYTF. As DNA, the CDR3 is TGTGCCAGCAGCCTCCGACAGTCTCGCTATGGCTACACCTTC.

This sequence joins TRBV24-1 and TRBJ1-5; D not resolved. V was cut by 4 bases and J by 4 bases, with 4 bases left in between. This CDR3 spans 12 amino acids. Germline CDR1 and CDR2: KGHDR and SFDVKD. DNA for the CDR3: TGTGCCACCAGTGACCCAAATCAGCCCCAGCATTTT. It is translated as CATSDPNQPQHF.